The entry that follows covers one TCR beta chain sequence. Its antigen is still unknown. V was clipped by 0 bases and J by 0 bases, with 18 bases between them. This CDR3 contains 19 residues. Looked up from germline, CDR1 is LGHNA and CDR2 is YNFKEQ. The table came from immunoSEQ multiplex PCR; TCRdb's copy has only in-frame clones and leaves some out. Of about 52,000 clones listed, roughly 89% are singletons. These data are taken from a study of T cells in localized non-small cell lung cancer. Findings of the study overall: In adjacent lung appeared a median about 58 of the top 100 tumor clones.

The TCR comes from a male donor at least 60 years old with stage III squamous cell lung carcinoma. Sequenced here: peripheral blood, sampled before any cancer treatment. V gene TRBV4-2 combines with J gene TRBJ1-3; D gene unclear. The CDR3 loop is CASSQEVTGRVTSGNTIYF. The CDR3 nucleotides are TGTGCCAGCAGCCAAGAGGTCACGGGTAGGGTTACCTCTGGAAACACCATATATTTT.